The following is a TCR beta chain sequence with its context. Templates that were synthetic TCR analogs were spiked into each PCR. The method was immunoSEQ multiplex PCR; TCRdb's version includes in-frame clones alone and lacks a portion of them. The data hold about 38,000 clones, with about 88% observed a single time. The data are from a study of PD-L1 blockade in urothelial cancer. Study context: T cell content in blood samples showed a median of about 150,000.

Documented time point: peripheral blood 6 weeks after treatment start. J lost 1 base, V lost 5 bases, and 7 bases had no gene match. This CDR3 has 16 amino acids. CDR1 is SGHNT and CDR2 is YYREEE in the germline V gene (reference sequence). The sequence derives from a man aged 55 to 70 with urothelial cancer. The sample consisted of PBMCs, taken around atezolizumab (anti-PD-L1) treatment. J is TRBJ2-2 and V is TRBV5-4; 8 nucleotides agree with TRBD2. The CDR3 is CASSSRLAGNTGELFF. The CDR3, as DNA: TGTGCCAGCAGTTCGAGGCTAGCGGGGAACACCGGGGAGCTGTTTTTT.